This T cell receptor beta chain appears in the sequencing data of a study of human T cells and chemical hapten exposure. Notes on the study in general: TCRs exceeding a frequency of 1 in 1000 stayed unchanged under DPC sensitization.

This clonotype was counted only a few times. Its target is unknown. The study used a library that attached unique molecular identifiers to individual cDNA molecules. TCRdb processed the 5' RACE reads anew with MiXCR; each CDR3 protein has one entry. This table has 110,000 or so distinct CDR3 sequences, approximately 19% appearing once. Total RNA was extracted from unfractionated whole blood. Germline CDR1 MGHRA, CDR2 YSYEKL. This CDR3 has 17 amino acids. The V and J ends lost 11 bases and 2 bases respectively, with 28 bases between them. The V gene is TRBV4-1, the J gene TRBJ2-7; the D call may be TRBD1 or TRBD2 (6 bases each). The clonotype originates from a human donor in good health. The CDR3 nucleotides are TGCGCCCAACCCAGGGAGGACAGACCGCATCAACCCTACGAGCAGTACTTC. It codes for CAQPREDRPHQPYEQYF.